Each of the 17 T cell receptor beta chains below was sequenced from the same sample in a study of human T cells and chemical hapten exposure. TCRdb used MiXCR to reprocess the RACE reads, holding one entry per CDR3 protein. The table records under 200,000 distinct CDR3 sequences, approximately 30% of them present only once. Documented time point: patch test 3, about 24 weeks after DPC sensitization. Described treatment: therapeutic diphenylcyclopropenone sensitization with weekly scalp DPC. Specimen: whole blood, collected in connection with sensitization to the hapten diphenylcyclopropenone (DPC). The receptors were gathered from a woman aged 18-29 years with alopecia areata. Some clones in this sample may be carry-over from other donors' samples.

Ten or more counts support this clonotype. V usage is TRBV29-1 and J usage is TRBJ1-4; unclear D gene. Trimming shortened V by 6 bases and J by 3 bases, and 14 bases separated the two germline ends. The CDR3 covers 14 residues. Germline V lookup: CDR1 SQVTM, CDR2 ANQGSEA. This CDR3 is CSVKKVGSNEKLFF. The CDR3 region has the DNA TGCAGCGTAAAAAAGGTCGGATCTAATGAAAAACTGTTTTTT.

This clonotype was recorded a few times. The J gene is TRBJ1-6, the V gene TRBV9; 8 bases match TRBD1. Germline V gives CDR1 SGDLS, CDR2 YYNGEE. V dropped 3 bases and J dropped 9; count of bases not matched to a gene: 5. This CDR3 comprises 14 residues. The CDR3, as DNA: TGTGCCAGCAGCGCCCAGGGGGCCGGTTCACCCCTCCACTTT. This encodes CASSAQGAGSPLHF.

This clonotype was seen more than once but under ten times. J is TRBJ1-5 and V is TRBV4-1; D remains unclear. The ends were cut back, 0 bases at V and 7 bases at J, with 10 bases in the middle. The CDR3 extends over 14 amino acids. Looked up from germline, CDR1 is MGHRA and CDR2 is YSYEKL. The CDR3 sequence is CASSQDQFSQPQHF. The DNA of the CDR3 is TGCGCCAGCAGCCAAGATCAGTTTAGCCAGCCCCAGCATTTT.

The V call is TRBV27, the J call TRBJ2-2; D is unresolved. The CDR3 has 12 residues. Germline CDR1 MNHEY, CDR2 SMNVEV (reference sequence). Trimming took off 3 bases at V and 8 bases at J, with 7 bases between the two ends. DNA of the CDR3: TGTGCCAGCAGTTTGGGATCGGGGGAGCTGTTTTTT. It encodes CASSLGSGELFF.

This clonotype was seen more than once but under ten times. The V call is TRBV18, the J call TRBJ1-1; no clear D gene. Trimming shortened V by 1 base and J by 1 base, and 4 bases separated the two germline ends. Germline V gene sequence: CDR1 KGHSH, CDR2 LQKENI. This CDR3 region has 13 residues. CDR3: CASSPQQNTEAFF. DNA of the CDR3: TGTGCCAGCTCACCACAACAGAACACTGAAGCTTTCTTT.

In its sample, this clonotype was seen many times. The chain links TRBV3-1 to TRBJ1-1, with D possibly being TRBD1 (5 bases). The CDR3 spans 14 residues. V lost 4 bases, J lost 4 bases, and 13 bases lay in between. Germline CDR1 and CDR2: LGHDT and YNNKEL (reference sequence). The CDR3: CASSLRPGFTEAFF. In DNA, the CDR3 is TGTGCCAGCAGCCTACGTCCAGGGTTCACTGAAGCTTTCTTT.

The chain couples TRBV3-1 to TRBJ2-3; a possible D gene is TRBD2 (6 bases). This CDR3 spans 16 amino acids. In germline, CDR1 is LGHDT, CDR2 YNNKEL (reference sequence). V lost 4 bases and J 2 bases, leaving 16 bases between the germline ends. CDR3 sequence (DNA): TGTGCCAGCAGCCCCATAGCGGCTCGGATCACAGATACGCAGTATTTT. This codes for CASSPIAARITDTQYF.

The sample holds a few counts of this clonotype. The chain carries TRBV4-2 and TRBJ1-1; D possibly corresponds to TRBD1 (6 bases). This CDR3 has 14 residues. Trimming pared 7 bases from V and 1 base from J, leaving 13 bases between. CDR1 is LGHNA, CDR2 YNFKEQ, per germline. DNA of the CDR3: TGTGCCAGCACCTTAGACAGGTCGAACACTGAAGCTTTCTTT. Protein sequence: CASTLDRSNTEAFF.

This clonotype is medium-sized by share. V usage is TRBV4-3 and J usage is TRBJ1-4; 7 bases fit TRBD1. V lost 6 bases and J lost 4; bases outside the gene matches: 5. The V gene's germline CDR1 is LGHNA and CDR2 YSLEER. CDR3 length equals 14 residues. CDR3 residues: CASRNQGVNEKLFF. The CDR3, as DNA: TGCGCCAGCAGGAACCAGGGGGTTAATGAAAAACTGTTTTTT.

This chain joins TRBV18 and TRBJ2-1; D remains unclear. CDR3 length equals 12 residues. Trimming left V 5 bases short and J 8 bases short, with 10 bases between. From germline, CDR1 is KGHSH and CDR2 LQKENI. CDR3 bases: TGTGCCAGCTCATTTTCTATCGATGAGCAGTTCTTC. It translates to CASSFSIDEQFF.

This clonotype was counted a few times. The chain uses TRBV12-3 or TRBV12-4 and TRBJ2-4; D might be TRBD1 (5 bases). V gave up 11 bases and J gave up 3 bases, with 11 bases separating them. CDR3 size: 12 residues. The CDR3 sequence is CASRAGKNIQYF. In DNA, the CDR3 is TGTGCCTCCAGGGCAGGCAAAAACATTCAGTACTTC.

This clonotype was detected a few times. The chain links TRBV20-1 to TRBJ2-3, with 9 bases that match TRBD2. The CDR3 is 12 residues long. Germline V lookup: CDR1 DFQATT, CDR2 SNEGSKA (reference sequence). Losses at the gene ends were 8 bases for V and 5 bases for J; bases not matched to a gene: 5. The CDR3 coding sequence is TGCAGTATTAGGCGGGGGGGAGATACGCAGTATTTT. Protein product: CSIRRGGDTQYF.

This clonotype was picked up many times. This chain joins TRBV9 and TRBJ1-1; D uncertain. Trimming left V 0 bases short and J 2 bases short, with 2 bases between. The CDR3 contains 12 residues. Germline lookup yields CDR1 SGDLS and CDR2 YYNGEE. CDR3 sequence reads: CASSVANTEAFF. The CDR3 bases are TGTGCCAGCAGCGTAGCAAACACTGAAGCTTTCTTT.

This clonotype has a handful of counts. The chain links TRBV18 to TRBJ1-4, with 9 bases fitting TRBD1. The CDR3 totals 14 residues. The germline CDR1 and CDR2 sequences are KGHSH and LQKENI. J gave up 7 bases and V 3 bases, and 3 bases lay outside the gene matches. The CDR3 spells CASSPDRGSEKLFF. CDR3 DNA sequence: TGTGCCAGCTCACCGGACAGGGGAAGTGAAAAACTGTTTTTT.

This clonotype was seen more than once but under ten times. The gene calls are TRBV29-1 and TRBJ2-6, with D tentatively TRBD1 or TRBD2 (5 bases each). This CDR3 comprises 15 residues. Germline CDR1 is SQVTM and CDR2 is ANQGSEA. The CDR3 protein is CSVRGRDSGANVLTF. CDR3 coding DNA: TGCAGTGTTAGGGGCCGGGACTCTGGGGCCAACGTCCTGACTTTC.

This clonotype was seen a few times. The genes are TRBV2 and TRBJ2-1; D is possibly TRBD2 (6 bases). This CDR3 is 14 amino acids long. Germline values: CDR1 SNHLY, CDR2 FYNNEI. Trimming removed 7 bases at V and 2 bases at J, with 12 bases between. CDR3 in DNA: TGTGCCAGCATTGTCGGGAGAGCCTACAATGAGCAGTTCTTC. This gives the protein CASIVGRAYNEQFF.

This sequence joins TRBV9 and TRBJ2-3; no clear D. V was trimmed by 4 bases and J by 3 bases, leaving 15 bases between them. Per the germline V gene, CDR1 is SGDLS and CDR2 is YYNGEE. The CDR3 spans 15 residues. CDR3 nucleotides: TGTGCCAGCAGCTTCGGAACAGCTGGTACAGATACGCAGTATTTT. Translation: CASSFGTAGTDTQYF.